Shown below are 14 T cell receptor beta chains from a single sample sequenced in a study of T cell responses to AZD1222 COVID-19 vaccine. Generated by immunoSEQ multiplex PCR, the TCRdb table keeps only in-frame clones and is missing some. In the table there are around 100,000 clones, almost 90% of which are singletons. Here the sequenced sample was peripheral blood, taken on day 0 of AZD1222 vaccination. These receptors came from an adult in good health.

V is TRBV7-3 and J is TRBJ2-1, with 8 bases lining up with TRBD2. Losses at the gene ends were 5 bases for V and 6 bases for J; bases not matched to a gene: 12. This CDR3 comprises 16 residues. Germline CDR1 and CDR2: SGHTA and FQGTGA. CDR3 DNA sequence: TGTGCCAGCAGCGCCGTGGGGAGCGGGGGCCTCAATGAGCAGTTCTTC. It codes for CASSAVGSGGLNEQFF.

The chain is built from TRBV3-1 (or the pseudogene TRBV3-2) and TRBJ1-1, with D tentatively TRBD1 (6 bases). CDR1 is LGHDT, CDR2 YNNKEL, per germline (reference sequence). Trimming cost V 1 base and J 5 bases, with 14 bases left between them. This CDR3 contains 15 residues. The CDR3: CASSQGRGGGTEAFF. CDR3 coding DNA: TGTGCCAGCAGCCAAGGAAGGGGGGGTGGGACTGAAGCTTTCTTT.

V usage is TRBV7-3 and J usage is TRBJ1-1; D unresolved. The CDR3 runs 14 residues. CDR1 is SGHTA and CDR2 is FQGTGA in the germline V gene. With 3 bases removed from V and 1 base from J, the gap between germline ends came to 9 bases. The CDR3 coding sequence is TGTGCCAGCAGCTTCGACGGTGGGAACACTGAAGCTTTCTTT. It translates to CASSFDGGNTEAFF. The full variable domain, its missing parts supplied by reference TRBV7-3 and TRBJ1-1, is GAGVSQTPSNKVTEKGKYVELRCDPISGHTALYWYRQSLGQGPEFLIYFQGTGAADDSGLPNDRFFAVRPEGSVSTLKIQRTERGDSAVYLCASSFDGGNTEAFFGQGTRLTVV.

J is TRBJ1-1 and V is TRBV7-9; maybe TRBD1 (5 bases). The CDR3 has 15 residues. Looked up from germline, CDR1 is SEHNR and CDR2 is FQNEAQ (reference sequence). The germline V and J ends were trimmed by 2 bases and 5 bases, with 15 bases remaining between them. The CDR3 reads CASSLLQGSRTEAFF. As DNA, the CDR3 is TGTGCCAGCAGCTTATTGCAGGGAAGTAGGACTGAAGCTTTCTTT.

The rearrangement links TRBV4-3 to TRBJ1-4; maybe TRBD1 (5 bases). In germline, CDR1 is LGHNA, CDR2 YSLEER. This CDR3 is 14 amino acids long. V was trimmed by 0 bases and J by 5 bases, leaving 7 bases between them. The CDR3, as DNA: TGCGCCAGCAGCCAAGATTCAGGGAATGAAAAACTGTTTTTT. It is translated as CASSQDSGNEKLFF.

V is TRBV19 and J is TRBJ1-4; a possible D gene is TRBD1 (5 bases). The V end was cut by 5 bases, the J end by 6 bases, with 16 bases between. The CDR3 spans 15 residues. Germline CDR1 reads LNHDA; CDR2 reads SQIVND (reference sequence). The CDR3 loop reads CASSDLQGQYEKLFF. The CDR3 bases are TGTGCCAGTAGTGATCTCCAGGGCCAATATGAAAAACTGTTTTTT.

V is TRBV13 and J is TRBJ2-5, with 8 nucleotides matching TRBD2. The V and J ends lost 5 bases and 5 bases, in that order; junction bases with no gene match: 7. The V gene's germline CDR1 is PRHDT and CDR2 FYEKMQ (reference sequence). The CDR3 is made up of 14 amino acids. CDR3 sequence (DNA): TGTGCCAGCAGCCCCCGCAGCGGGGGCGAGACCCAGTACTTC. Its translation: CASSPRSGGETQYF.

V usage is TRBV5-6 and J usage is TRBJ1-1; TRBD1 might be the D (5 bases). Per germline, CDR1 SGHDT and CDR2 YYEEEE. V was shortened by 3 bases and J by 1 base, with 22 bases between the two germline ends. The CDR3 is 18 residues long. The DNA of the CDR3 is TGTGCCAGCAGCTCATATGGGACCGACTCCGGATCGAACACTGAAGCTTTCTTT. Translating it yields CASSSYGTDSGSNTEAFF.

J is TRBJ1-2 and V is TRBV20-1, with 7 bases aligning to TRBD1. CDR1 DFQATT and CDR2 SNEGSKA come from the germline V gene (reference sequence). The CDR3 covers 11 residues. The junction had 5 bases not matched to a gene; V was cut back by 6 bases and J by 7 bases. CDR3 protein: CSAQGESGYTF. CDR3 DNA sequence: TGCAGTGCCCAGGGGGAGTCTGGCTACACCTTC.

The chain is built from TRBV24-1 and TRBJ1-2, with TRBD1 matching 7 bases. The V segment lost 3 bases and the J segment 4 bases; nucleotides outside the gene matches: 4. This CDR3 is built from 14 residues. From germline, CDR1 is KGHDR and CDR2 SFDVKD. The CDR3 region is CATSDGGGSYGYTF. The CDR3 DNA follows: TGTGCCACCAGTGATGGAGGGGGCTCCTATGGCTACACCTTC.

Only one count was recorded for this clone. The J gene is TRBJ1-3, the V gene TRBV18; D not resolved. The CDR3 has 16 residues. Trimming took off 0 bases at V and 0 bases at J, with 9 bases between the two ends. The germline CDR1 and CDR2 sequences are KGHSH and LQKENI. CDR3 sequence reads: CASSPPDRVSGNTIYF. The CDR3, as DNA: TGTGCCAGCTCACCACCGGACCGTGTCTCTGGAAACACCATATATTTT.

This rearrangement joins TRBV3-1 (or the pseudogene TRBV3-2) to TRBJ2-1; 8 bases are a match to TRBD1. Per the germline V gene, CDR1 is LGHDT and CDR2 is YNNKEL (reference sequence). CDR3 length: 18 amino acids. Unmatched junction bases numbered 14, after V lost 2 bases and J lost 5 bases. The CDR3 reads CASSQLRNRDRRDNEQFF. The CDR3 DNA sequence: TGTGCCAGCAGCCAATTGAGGAACCGGGACAGGCGGGACAATGAGCAGTTCTTC.

This CDR3 is CASSTGDGYTF. In DNA form, the CDR3 reads TGTGCCAGCAGCACAGGGGATGGCTACACCTTC. The V and J genes are TRBV7-9 and TRBJ1-2; 7 bases line up with TRBD1. CDR3 length equals 11 residues. Looked up from germline, CDR1 is SEHNR and CDR2 is FQNEAQ (reference sequence). The V and J ends lost 5 bases and 6 bases, in that order; junction bases with no gene match: 0. The full variable domain, rest sourced from reference TRBV7-9 and TRBJ1-2, is DTGVSQNPRHKITKRGQNVTFRCDPISEHNRLYWYRQTLGQGPEFLTYFQNEAQLEKSRLLSDRFSAERPKGSFSTLEIQRTEQGDSAMYLCASSTGDGYTFGSGTRLTVV.

Only a few counts were recorded for this clone. This chain connects TRBV13 to TRBJ1-2; D may be TRBD1 (6 bases). The V end lost 0 bases, the J end lost 4 bases, and 12 bases lay between the germline ends. The CDR3 runs to 15 residues. Germline V lookup: CDR1 PRHDT, CDR2 FYEKMQ (reference sequence). The CDR3 DNA reads as TGTGCCAGCAGCTTAGGGGGGGCTTCTGTCTATGGCTACACCTTC. This codes for CASSLGGASVYGYTF. The full variable domain, completed using reference TRBV13 and TRBJ1-2, is AAGVIQSPRHLIKEKRETATLKCYPIPRHDTVYWYQQGPGQDPQFLISFYEKMQSDKGSIPDRFSAQQFSDYHSELNMSSLELGDSALYFCASSLGGASVYGYTFGSGTRLTVV.